Here is one T cell receptor beta chain with its context. Sequencing used immunoSEQ multiplex PCR; TCRdb keeps in-frame clones, though not all of them. The table has fewer than 400,000 clones, nearly 90% seen once. Seattle participants joined during active infection and were tracked over time. This specimen comes from a study of blood T cell repertoires in COVID-19. Turning to the study itself: PBMCs, B-cell-depleted T cells, or T cells were the source of the cDNA or gDNA that made up the material.

The CDR3 length is 15 residues. Germline V gene sequence: CDR1 PRHDT, CDR2 FYEKMQ (reference sequence). Unmatched junction bases numbered 6, after V lost 5 bases and J lost 0 bases. This sequence originates from a woman in her 30s with COVID-19, enrolled during active disease. The rearrangement uses TRBV13 and TRBJ1-1; 7 bases are a match to TRBD1. The sequenced material came from peripheral blood. The CDR3 nucleotides are TGTGCCAGCAGCCCACCGGGACAGATGAACACTGAAGCTTTCTTT. Its protein is CASSPPGQMNTEAFF. Drawing the rest from reference TRBV13 and TRBJ1-1, the complete variable domain is AAGVIQSPRHLIKEKRETATLKCYPIPRHDTVYWYQQGPGQDPQFLISFYEKMQSDKGSIPDRFSAQQFSDYHSELNMSSLELGDSALYFCASSPPGQMNTEAFFGQGTRLTVV.